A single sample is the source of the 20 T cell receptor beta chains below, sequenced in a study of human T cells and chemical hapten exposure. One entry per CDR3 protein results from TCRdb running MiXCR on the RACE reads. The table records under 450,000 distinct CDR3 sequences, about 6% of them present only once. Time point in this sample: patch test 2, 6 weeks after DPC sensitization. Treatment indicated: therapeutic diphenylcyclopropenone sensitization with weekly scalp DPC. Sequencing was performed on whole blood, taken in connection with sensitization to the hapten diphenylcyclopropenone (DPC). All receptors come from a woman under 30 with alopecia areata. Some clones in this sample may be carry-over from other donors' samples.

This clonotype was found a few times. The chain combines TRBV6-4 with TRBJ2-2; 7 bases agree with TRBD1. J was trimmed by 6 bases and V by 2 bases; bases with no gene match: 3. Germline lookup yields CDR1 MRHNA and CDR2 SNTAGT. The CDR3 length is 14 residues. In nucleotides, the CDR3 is TGTGCCAGCAGTGACGAGGGGGCCGCCGGGGAGCTGTTTTTT. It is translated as CASSDEGAAGELFF.

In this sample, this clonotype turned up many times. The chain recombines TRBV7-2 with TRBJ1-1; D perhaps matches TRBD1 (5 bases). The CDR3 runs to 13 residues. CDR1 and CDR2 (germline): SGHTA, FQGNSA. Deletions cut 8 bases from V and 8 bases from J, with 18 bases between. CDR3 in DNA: TGTGCCAGCTCGCAGGGCAGGATTACAGAAGCTTTCTTT. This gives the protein CASSQGRITEAFF.

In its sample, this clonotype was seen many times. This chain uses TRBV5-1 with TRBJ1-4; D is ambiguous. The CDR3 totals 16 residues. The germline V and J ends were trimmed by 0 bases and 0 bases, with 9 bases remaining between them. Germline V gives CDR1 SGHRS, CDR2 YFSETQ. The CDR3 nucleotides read TGCGCCAGCAGCTTGGACAGTGGCGCAACTAATGAAAAACTGTTTTTT. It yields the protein CASSLDSGATNEKLFF.

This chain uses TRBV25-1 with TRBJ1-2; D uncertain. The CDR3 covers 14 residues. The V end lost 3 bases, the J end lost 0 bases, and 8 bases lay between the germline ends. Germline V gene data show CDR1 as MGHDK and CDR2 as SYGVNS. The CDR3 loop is CASSEAGTNYGYTF. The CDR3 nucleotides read TGTGCCAGCAGTGAGGCAGGAACTAACTATGGCTACACCTTC.

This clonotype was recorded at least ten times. The CDR3 is CASSPGRGSKVEAFF. The CDR3 DNA reads as TGTGCCAGCAGCCCAGGCAGGGGGAGTAAGGTCGAAGCTTTCTTT. The chain joins TRBV7-9 to TRBJ1-1, with 7 bases lining up with TRBD1. CDR1 and CDR2 from the germline V gene are SEHNR and FQNEAQ (reference sequence). There are 15 residues in the CDR3. J lost 8 bases, V lost 5 bases, and 14 bases had no gene match.

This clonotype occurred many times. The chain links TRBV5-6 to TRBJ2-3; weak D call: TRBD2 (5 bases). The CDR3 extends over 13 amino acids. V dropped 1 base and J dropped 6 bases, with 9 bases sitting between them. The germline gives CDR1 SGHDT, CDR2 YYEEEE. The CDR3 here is CASSLTGSDTQYF. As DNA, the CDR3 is TGTGCCAGCAGCTTGACGGGGTCGGATACGCAGTATTTT.

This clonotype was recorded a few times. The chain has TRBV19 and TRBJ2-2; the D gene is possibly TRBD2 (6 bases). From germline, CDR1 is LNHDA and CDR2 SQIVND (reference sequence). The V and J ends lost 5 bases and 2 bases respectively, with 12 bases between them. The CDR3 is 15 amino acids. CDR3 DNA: TGTGCCAGTAGTGCCTCGGGGGTCAACACCGGGGAGCTGTTTTTT. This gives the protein CASSASGVNTGELFF.

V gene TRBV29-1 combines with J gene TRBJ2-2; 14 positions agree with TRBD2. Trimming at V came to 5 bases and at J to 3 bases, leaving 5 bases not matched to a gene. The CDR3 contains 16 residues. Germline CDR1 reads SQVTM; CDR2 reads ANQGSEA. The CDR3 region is CSVRGLAGVHTGELFF. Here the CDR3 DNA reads TGCAGCGTTAGGGGACTAGCGGGGGTTCACACCGGGGAGCTGTTTTTT.

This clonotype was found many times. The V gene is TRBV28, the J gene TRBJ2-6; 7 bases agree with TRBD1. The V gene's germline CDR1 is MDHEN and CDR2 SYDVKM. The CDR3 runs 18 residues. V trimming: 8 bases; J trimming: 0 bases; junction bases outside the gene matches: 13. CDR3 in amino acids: CASLGNRGRPSGANVLTF. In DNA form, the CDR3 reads TGTGCCAGCTTGGGGAACAGGGGTCGTCCCTCTGGGGCCAACGTCCTGACTTTC.

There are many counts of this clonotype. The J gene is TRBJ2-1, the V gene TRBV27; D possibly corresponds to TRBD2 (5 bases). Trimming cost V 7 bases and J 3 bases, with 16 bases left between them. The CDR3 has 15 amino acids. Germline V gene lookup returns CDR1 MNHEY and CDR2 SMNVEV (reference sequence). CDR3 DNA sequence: TGTGCCAGCATCAAACCCGGGATGAACTACAATGAGCAGTTCTTC. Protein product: CASIKPGMNYNEQFF.

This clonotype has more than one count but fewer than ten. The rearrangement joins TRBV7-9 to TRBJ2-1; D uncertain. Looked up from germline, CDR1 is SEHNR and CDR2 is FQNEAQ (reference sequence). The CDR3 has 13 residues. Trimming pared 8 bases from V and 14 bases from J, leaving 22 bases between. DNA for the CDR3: TGTGCCAGCGGTTTTATTTGGGAATCTGAAGAGTTCTTC. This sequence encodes CASGFIWESEEFF.

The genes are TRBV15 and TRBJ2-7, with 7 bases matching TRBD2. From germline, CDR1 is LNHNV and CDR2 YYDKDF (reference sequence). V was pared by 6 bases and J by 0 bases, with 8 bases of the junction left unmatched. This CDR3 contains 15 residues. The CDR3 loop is CATSRGVGFSYEQYF. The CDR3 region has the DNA TGTGCCACCAGTCGGGGGGTCGGGTTCTCCTACGAGCAGTACTTC.

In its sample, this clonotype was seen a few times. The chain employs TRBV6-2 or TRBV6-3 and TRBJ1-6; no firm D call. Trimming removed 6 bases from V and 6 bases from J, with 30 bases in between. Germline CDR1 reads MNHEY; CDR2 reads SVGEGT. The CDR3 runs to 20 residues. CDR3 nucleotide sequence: TGTGCCAGCAGCTGCTGGTTGGATTCCCGAACCCCCGCGGGTAATTCACCCCTCCACTTT. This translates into CASSCWLDSRTPAGNSPLHF.

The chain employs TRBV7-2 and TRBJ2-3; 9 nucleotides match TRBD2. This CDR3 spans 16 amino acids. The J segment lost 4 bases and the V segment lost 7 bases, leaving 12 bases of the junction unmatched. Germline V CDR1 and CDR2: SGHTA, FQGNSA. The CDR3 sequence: CASTMYEAGGADTQYF. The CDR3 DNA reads TGTGCCAGCACTATGTACGAGGCGGGGGGGGCAGATACGCAGTATTTT.

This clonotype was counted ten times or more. The CDR3 sequence is CASSQSGNLNSPLHF. CDR3 sequence (DNA): TGTGCCAGCAGCCAATCCGGCAACTTAAATTCACCCCTCCACTTT. The genes are TRBV4-2 and TRBJ1-6; no clear D gene. V was shortened by 2 bases and J by 7 bases, with 12 bases between the two germline ends. This CDR3 is built from 15 residues. The germline CDR1 and CDR2 sequences are LGHNA and YNFKEQ.

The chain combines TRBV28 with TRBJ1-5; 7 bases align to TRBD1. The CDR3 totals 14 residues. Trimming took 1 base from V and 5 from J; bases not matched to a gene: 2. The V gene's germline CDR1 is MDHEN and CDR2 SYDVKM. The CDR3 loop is CASSLSGGYQPQHF. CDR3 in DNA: TGTGCCAGCAGTTTATCAGGGGGGTATCAGCCCCAGCATTTT.

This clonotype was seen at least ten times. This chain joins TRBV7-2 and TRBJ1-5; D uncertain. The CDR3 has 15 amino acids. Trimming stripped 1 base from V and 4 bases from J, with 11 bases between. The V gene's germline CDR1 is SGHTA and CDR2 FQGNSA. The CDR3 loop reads CASSLDFGSNQPQHF. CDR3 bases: TGTGCCAGCAGCTTAGATTTTGGATCTAATCAGCCCCAGCATTTT.

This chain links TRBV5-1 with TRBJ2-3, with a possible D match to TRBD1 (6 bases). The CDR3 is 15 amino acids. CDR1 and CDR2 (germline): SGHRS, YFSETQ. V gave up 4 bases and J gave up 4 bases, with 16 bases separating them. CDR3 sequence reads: CASSILQGLADTQYF. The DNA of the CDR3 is TGCGCCAGCAGCATACTACAGGGTTTGGCAGATACGCAGTATTTT.

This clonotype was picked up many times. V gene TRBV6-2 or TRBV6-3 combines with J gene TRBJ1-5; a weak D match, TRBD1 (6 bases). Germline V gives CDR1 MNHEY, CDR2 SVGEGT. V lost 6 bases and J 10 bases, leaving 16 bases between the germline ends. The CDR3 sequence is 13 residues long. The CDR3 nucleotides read TGTGCCAGCAGCCGACAGGAGTCGGTTCCCCAGCATTTT. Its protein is CASSRQESVPQHF.

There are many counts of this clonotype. The CDR3 DNA reads TGCAGTGCTAGACCACTACCGGGAACCGATTACGAGCAGTACTTC. It yields the protein CSARPLPGTDYEQYF. The chain couples TRBV20-1 to TRBJ2-7, with D tentatively TRBD2 (5 bases). From germline, CDR1 is DFQATT and CDR2 SNEGSKA (reference sequence). The CDR3 runs to 15 residues. V was clipped by 2 bases and J by 4 bases, with 18 bases between them.